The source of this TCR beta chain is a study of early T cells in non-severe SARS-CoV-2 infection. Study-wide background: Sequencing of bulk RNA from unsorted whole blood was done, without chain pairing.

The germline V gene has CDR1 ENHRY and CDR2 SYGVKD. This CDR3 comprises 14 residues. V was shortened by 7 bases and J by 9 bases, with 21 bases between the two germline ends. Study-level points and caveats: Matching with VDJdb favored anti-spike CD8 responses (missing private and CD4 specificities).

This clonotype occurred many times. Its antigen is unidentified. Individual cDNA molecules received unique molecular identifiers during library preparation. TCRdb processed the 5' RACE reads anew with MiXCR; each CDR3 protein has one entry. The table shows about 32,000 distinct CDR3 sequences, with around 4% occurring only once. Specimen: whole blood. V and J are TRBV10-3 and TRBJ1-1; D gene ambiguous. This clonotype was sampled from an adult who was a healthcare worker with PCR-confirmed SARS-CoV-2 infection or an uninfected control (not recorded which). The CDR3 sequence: CAITGRGPDGKAFF. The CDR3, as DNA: TGTGCCATCACTGGTCGAGGCCCCGATGGGAAAGCTTTCTTT.